This entry is about one T cell receptor (beta chain). Its antigen is not known. There are 14 residues in the CDR3. With V trimmed by 4 bases and J by 4 bases, 1 base remained unmatched. Per the germline V gene, CDR1 is LGHNA and CDR2 is YNFKEQ. The data are from a study of T cell responses to AZD1222 COVID-19 vaccine. Whether given at about 4 or about 12 weeks, second doses were pooled. Assay used: immunoSEQ multiplex PCR; TCRdb lists only in-frame clones, some missing. The table records more than 85,000 clones, 85% to 90% of them present only once. Study results and limitations: Nearly half of spike-specific TCRs reportedly target variant regions that are unmutated in the B.1.351 and B.1.1.7 variants.

This clonotype was obtained from an adult who received the AZD1222 COVID-19 vaccine. V gene TRBV4-2 combines with J gene TRBJ2-7, with 13 bases matching TRBD2. The sequencing here drew on peripheral blood, taken 28 days after the second AZD1222 dose. The CDR3 sequence: CASSPGLAGYEQYF. Here the CDR3 DNA reads TGTGCCAGCAGCCCGGGACTAGCGGGATACGAGCAGTACTTC.